The 27 T cell receptor beta chains below come from one sample, sequenced in a study of blood T cell repertoires in COVID-19 (dated by TCRdb to about 2020). Libraries were built with the immunoSEQ multiplex PCR assay. TCRdb holds this immuneACCESS table with in-frame rearrangements only. Some clones are missing; in checked studies, unresolved V genes explain under half, and the rest has no known cause. The sample records about 210,000 clones, around 87% of which are singletons. 7.2% of the sample goes to the ten largest clones. The sample comprised PBMCs or T cells enriched from blood (not recorded which). These receptors were collected from a man aged 25-40 years in a cohort exposed to, infected with or recovered from COVID-19 (not recorded which).

This chain links TRBV3-1 (or the pseudogene TRBV3-2) with TRBJ2-7; D uncertain. This CDR3 has 13 amino acids. Trimming took off 0 bases at V and 6 bases at J, with 9 bases between the two ends. Germline V gene data show CDR1 as LGHDT and CDR2 as YNNKEL (reference sequence). The CDR3 coding sequence is TGTGCCAGCAGCCAAGACTTCCCCCCCGAGCAGTACTTC. As protein: CASSQDFPPEQYF.

This clone was recorded once. J is TRBJ2-2 and V is TRBV6-2 or TRBV6-3; TRBD2 matches 13 bases. This CDR3 region has 15 residues. The trim removed 6 bases at V and 9 bases at J, leaving 7 bases unmatched. The germline gives CDR1 MNHEY, CDR2 SVGEGT. CDR3 region: CASSFGLAGVRELFF. DNA of the CDR3: TGTGCCAGCAGCTTCGGACTAGCGGGAGTTCGGGAGCTGTTTTTT.

The CDR3 nucleotides are TGTGCCAGCAGTTACTCTCATCAACAGCCCCAGCATTTT. Translating gives CASSYSHQQPQHF. This chain joins TRBV6-5 and TRBJ1-5, with D uncertain. Germline V gives CDR1 MNHEY, CDR2 SVGAGI. V was trimmed by 0 bases and J by 7 bases, leaving 7 bases between them. The CDR3 has 13 residues.

The chain employs TRBV6-1 and TRBJ2-7, with D uncertain. The CDR3 is 15 residues long. Looked up from germline, CDR1 is MNHNS and CDR2 is SASEGT. Trimming pared 3 bases from V and 2 bases from J, leaving 14 bases between. The CDR3 nucleotides are TGTGCCAGCAGTGACCTCGGCGGAGCTACCTACGAGCAGTACTTC. As protein: CASSDLGGATYEQYF.

Sample share makes this clone medium-sized. This rearrangement joins TRBV6-5 to TRBJ2-7; D is unclear. The germline V gene has CDR1 MNHEY and CDR2 SVGAGI. This CDR3 is 14 amino acids long. The V end was cut by 2 bases, the J end by 0 bases, with 8 bases between. The CDR3 nucleotides read TGTGCCAGCAGTTACGGGCCGCTCTCCTACGAGCAGTACTTC. Translating gives CASSYGPLSYEQYF.

Many counts were recorded for this clone. The rearrangement joins TRBV6-5 to TRBJ1-2; 7 nucleotides line up with TRBD1. V trimming: 7 bases; J trimming: 4 bases; junction bases outside the gene matches: 9. This CDR3 is built from 14 residues. Germline V gene sequence: CDR1 MNHEY, CDR2 SVGAGI. This chain's CDR3 is CASNRQGGGYGYTF. DNA of the CDR3: TGTGCCAGCAATCGACAGGGAGGCGGCTATGGCTACACCTTC.

Only a few counts were recorded for this clone. The chain joins TRBV29-1 to TRBJ1-2; 9 bases are a match to TRBD1. With V trimmed by 5 bases and J by 2 bases, 3 bases remained unmatched. CDR1 and CDR2 from the germline V gene are SQVTM and ANQGSEA. This CDR3 contains 13 residues. The CDR3 DNA is TGCAGCGTTCCCGGGACAGGGAACTATGGCTACACCTTC. Translating it yields CSVPGTGNYGYTF.

The CDR3 DNA sequence: TGTGCCAGCAGATACACCTGGGGCGAAGGTAATCAGCCCCAGCATTTT. Residues: CASRYTWGEGNQPQHF. The chain combines TRBV28 with TRBJ1-5; D perhaps matches TRBD1 (5 bases). Trimming pared 6 bases from V and 4 bases from J, leaving 19 bases between. This CDR3 is 16 amino acids long. Germline CDR1 and CDR2: MDHEN and SYDVKM.

The V and J genes are TRBV29-1 and TRBJ1-2; D not resolved. The CDR3 runs to 11 residues. The germline V and J ends were trimmed by 6 bases and 8 bases, with 13 bases remaining between them. CDR1 and CDR2 from the germline V gene are SQVTM and ANQGSEA. The CDR3 spells CSVPRVLGYTF. As DNA, the CDR3 is TGCAGCGTCCCACGGGTGTTGGGCTACACCTTC. The variable domain in full, completed from reference TRBV29-1 and TRBJ1-2, reads SAVISQKPSRDICQRGTSLTIQCQVDSQVTMMFWYRQQPGQSLTLIATANQGSEATYESGFVIDKFPISRPNLTFSTLTVSNMSPEDSSIYLCSVPRVLGYTFGSGTRLTVV.

This rearrangement joins TRBV29-1 to TRBJ1-3, with a possible D match to TRBD1 (6 bases). Deletions cut 6 bases from V and 2 bases from J, with 20 bases between. The length of the CDR3 is 16 residues. Germline V lookup: CDR1 SQVTM, CDR2 ANQGSEA. As DNA, the CDR3 is TGCAGCGTCGTAAAAACAGGGAAAGTCGCTGGAAACACCATATATTTT. Amino acids: CSVVKTGKVAGNTIYF.

This chain connects TRBV10-3 to TRBJ1-2, with TRBD1 as a possible D gene (5 bases). Looked up from germline, CDR1 is ENHRY and CDR2 is SYGVKD. The CDR3 is made up of 17 amino acids. Trimming pared 6 bases from V and 6 bases from J, leaving 26 bases between. CDR3 residues: CAISRTSGPSRVDGYTF. DNA for the CDR3: TGTGCCATCAGCCGGACATCTGGACCCAGCCGGGTGGATGGCTACACCTTC.

This chain uses TRBV15 with TRBJ1-5, with a possible D match to TRBD1 (6 bases). There are 16 residues in the CDR3. CDR1 is LNHNV and CDR2 is YYDKDF in the germline V gene (reference sequence). Trimming removed 5 bases from V and 1 base from J, with 15 bases in between. The CDR3 bases are TGTGCCACCAGCGCACCGGGACATCCCAGCAATCAGCCCCAGCATTTT. It codes for CATSAPGHPSNQPQHF.

The rearrangement joins TRBV7-2 to TRBJ2-1; TRBD2 matches at 7 bases. With 1 base clipped from V and 8 bases from J, the junction kept 8 bases outside the gene matches. The CDR3 totals 15 residues. The germline V gene encodes CDR1 SGHTA and CDR2 FQGNSA. CDR3 in DNA: TGTGCCAGCAGCTTAGTTGGGGCGGGAGAACATGAGCAGTTCTTC. The encoded protein is CASSLVGAGEHEQFF.

CDR3 sequence: CSAPGYGYTF. The CDR3 bases are TGCAGTGCCCCAGGGTATGGCTACACCTTC. The gene calls are TRBV20-1 and TRBJ1-2; D possibly corresponds to TRBD1 (5 bases). V was trimmed by 6 bases and J by 5 bases, leaving 7 bases between them. This CDR3 contains 10 residues. Looked up from germline, CDR1 is DFQATT and CDR2 is SNEGSKA (reference sequence).

The rearrangement joins TRBV6-5 to TRBJ2-7; D is undetermined. Trimming shortened V by 5 bases and J by 7 bases, and 12 bases separated the two germline ends. Germline loops: CDR1 MNHEY, CDR2 SVGAGI. The CDR3 is 12 amino acids. This chain's CDR3 is CASSNPYREQYF. DNA for the CDR3: TGTGCCAGCAGTAACCCCTATCGGGAGCAGTACTTC.

The V call is TRBV9, the J call TRBJ2-7, with D uncertain. The V and J ends lost 4 bases and 2 bases respectively, with 10 bases between them. Germline loops: CDR1 SGDLS, CDR2 YYNGEE. The CDR3 has 13 residues. The CDR3, as DNA: TGTGCCAGCAGCCCAGGCAAAACCTACGAGCAGTACTTC. Translating gives CASSPGKTYEQYF.

The V and J genes are TRBV28 and TRBJ1-1; no reliable D call. The CDR3 sequence is 11 residues long. V lost 6 bases and J lost 6, with 8 bases in between. Per germline, CDR1 MDHEN and CDR2 SYDVKM. CDR3 sequence (DNA): TGTGCCAGCAGATTCGTCGCTGAAGCTTTCTTT. Encoded protein: CASRFVAEAFF.

Details on this clone: The same CDR3 also results from other DNA sequences found in this sample. The genes are TRBV6-2 or TRBV6-3 and TRBJ2-3; D is unresolved. The CDR3 runs 14 residues. The V gene lost 0 bases and the J gene lost 2 bases, with 6 bases spanning the gap. The germline V gene encodes CDR1 MNHEY and CDR2 SVGEGT. The CDR3 bases are TGTGCCAGCAGTTACTCCGGTTCCACAGATACGCAGTATTTT. It is translated as CASSYSGSTDTQYF.

J is TRBJ1-2 and V is TRBV7-9; D is undetermined. This CDR3 region has 15 residues. Germline loops: CDR1 SEHNR, CDR2 FQNEAQ (reference sequence). Deletions cut 6 bases from V and 2 bases from J, with 16 bases between. This CDR3 is CASRAKDGINYGYTF. CDR3 DNA sequence: TGTGCCAGCAGGGCAAAAGACGGGATAAACTATGGCTACACCTTC.

This clone was seen more than once but under ten times. The chain combines TRBV5-1 with TRBJ2-7; TRBD2 matches at 12 bases. Germline V gives CDR1 SGHRS, CDR2 YFSETQ. This CDR3 comprises 16 residues. Trimming at V came to 2 bases and at J to 5 bases, leaving 8 bases not matched to a gene. CDR3 DNA sequence: TGCGCCAGCAGCTTCAATCGACTAGCGGGAGCCCACGAGCAGTACTTC. It yields the protein CASSFNRLAGAHEQYF.

The rearrangement uses TRBV19 and TRBJ2-7, with 7 bases that match TRBD2. The CDR3 has 12 residues. The germline V gene encodes CDR1 LNHDA and CDR2 SQIVND (reference sequence). V was pared by 7 bases and J by 3 bases, with 3 bases of the junction left unmatched. CDR3 coding DNA: TGTGCCAGTACTAGCGGAAACTACGAGCAGTACTTC. This encodes CASTSGNYEQYF.

J is TRBJ1-1 and V is TRBV7-3; unclear D gene. CDR1 is SGHTA, CDR2 FQGTGA, per germline. V was clipped by 5 bases and J by 0 bases, with 16 bases between them. The CDR3 spans 16 residues. CDR3 loop: CASSRLPITVNTEAFF. In DNA, the CDR3 is TGTGCCAGCAGCCGCCTACCGATTACGGTGAACACTGAAGCTTTCTTT.

A word on this clone: Its ends do not fully match the called genes, so a read error is possible. This chain's CDR3 is CASSQGQGLAGRYEQYF. The CDR3 DNA is TGTGCCAGCAGTCAAGGACAGGGACTAGCGGGACGGTACGAGCAGTACTTC. This rearrangement joins TRBV14 to TRBJ2-7; TRBD2 matches 13 bases. Germline lookup yields CDR1 SGHDN and CDR2 FVKESK. This CDR3 is built from 17 residues. Full variable domain (remainder filled in from reference TRBV14 and TRBJ2-7): EAGVTQFPSHSVIEKGQTVTLRCDPISGHDNLYWYRRVMGKEIKFLLHFVKESKQDESGMPNNRFLAERTGGTYSTLKVQPAELEDSGVYFCASSQGQGLAGRYEQYFGPGTRLTVT.

V is TRBV2 and J is TRBJ1-5; D perhaps matches TRBD1 (5 bases). Trimming shortened V by 3 bases and J by 1 base, and 10 bases separated the two germline ends. CDR3 length: 15 amino acids. CDR1 SNHLY and CDR2 FYNNEI come from the germline V gene. Here the CDR3 reads CASSELDKSNQPQHF. DNA for the CDR3: TGTGCCAGCAGTGAGTTGGACAAGAGCAATCAGCCCCAGCATTTT.

The DNA of the CDR3 is TGTGCCAGCAGTTCGAGCGGGAGCTCCTACAATGAGCAGTTCTTC. Translating it yields CASSSSGSSYNEQFF. The V gene is TRBV6-5, the J gene TRBJ2-1; 8 bases map to TRBD2. This CDR3 has 15 amino acids. V lost 4 bases and J lost 0; bases outside the gene matches: 2. Germline V lookup: CDR1 MNHEY, CDR2 SVGAGI.

The V gene is TRBV5-1, the J gene TRBJ2-2; unclear D gene. Germline lookup yields CDR1 SGHRS and CDR2 YFSETQ. This CDR3 has 14 residues. V was clipped by 0 bases and J by 7 bases, with 10 bases between them. CDR3 nucleotides: TGCGCCAGCAGCTTGGATGGCGGAAGCGGGGAGCTGTTTTTT. This translates into CASSLDGGSGELFF.

The V gene is TRBV19, the J gene TRBJ2-5; D not resolved. Per the germline V gene, CDR1 is LNHDA and CDR2 is SQIVND (reference sequence). Trimming removed 6 bases at V and 2 bases at J, with 16 bases between. The CDR3 length is 15 residues. The CDR3 DNA is TGTGCCAGTAGGCCCTTTGCGGCACCTCAAGAGACCCAGTACTTC. It is translated as CASRPFAAPQETQYF.